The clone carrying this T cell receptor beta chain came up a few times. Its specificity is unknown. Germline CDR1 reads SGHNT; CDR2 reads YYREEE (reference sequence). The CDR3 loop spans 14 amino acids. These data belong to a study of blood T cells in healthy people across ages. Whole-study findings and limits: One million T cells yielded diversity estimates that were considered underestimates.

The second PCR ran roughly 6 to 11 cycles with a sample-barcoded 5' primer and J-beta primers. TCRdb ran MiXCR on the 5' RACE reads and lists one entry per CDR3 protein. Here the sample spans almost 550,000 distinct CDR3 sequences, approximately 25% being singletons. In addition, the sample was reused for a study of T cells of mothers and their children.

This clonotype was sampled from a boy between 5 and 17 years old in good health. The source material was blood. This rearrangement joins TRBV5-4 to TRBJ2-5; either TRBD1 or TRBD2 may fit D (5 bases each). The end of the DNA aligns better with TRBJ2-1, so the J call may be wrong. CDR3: CASSRGPDFNEQFF. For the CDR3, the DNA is TGTGCCAGCAGTAGGGGTCCGGACTTCAATGAGCAGTTCTTC.